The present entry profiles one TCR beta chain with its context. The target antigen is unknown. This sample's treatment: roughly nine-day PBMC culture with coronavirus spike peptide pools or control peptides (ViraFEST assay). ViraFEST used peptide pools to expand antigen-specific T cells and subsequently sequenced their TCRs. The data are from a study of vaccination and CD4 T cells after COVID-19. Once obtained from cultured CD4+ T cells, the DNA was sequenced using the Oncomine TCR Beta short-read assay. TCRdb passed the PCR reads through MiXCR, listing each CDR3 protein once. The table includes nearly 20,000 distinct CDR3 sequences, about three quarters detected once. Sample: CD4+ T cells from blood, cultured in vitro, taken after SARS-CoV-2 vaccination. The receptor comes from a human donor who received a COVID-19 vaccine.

DNA of the CDR3: TGTGCCAGCAGCGTGGGACGGAACACTGAAGCTTTCTTT. Translation gives CASSVGRNTEAFF. The V call is TRBV7-3, the J call TRBJ1-1; maybe TRBD1 (5 bases). The CDR3 extends over 13 amino acids. V was clipped by 5 bases and J by 1 base, with 8 bases between them. In germline, CDR1 is SGHTA, CDR2 FQGTGA.